Below, 32 T cell receptor beta chains from the same sample are listed, as sequenced in a study of blood T cell repertoires in COVID-19. The protocol was immunoSEQ multiplex PCR, while the TCRdb copy is restricted to in-frame clones and leaves out a portion. The data show roughly 430,000 clones, with approximately 91% seen just once and approximately 2.1% held by the top ten. Sequencing input: PBMCs or T cells enriched from blood (not recorded which). These receptor sequences come from a woman aged 40 to 50 with acute COVID-19.

The chain joins TRBV19 to TRBJ1-6; 9 nucleotides line up with TRBD1. The CDR3 covers 14 residues. The trim removed 4 bases at V and 10 bases at J, leaving 5 bases unmatched. Per the germline V gene, CDR1 is LNHDA and CDR2 is SQIVND (reference sequence). CDR3 in amino acids: CASSTDRGSSPLHF. CDR3 nucleotide sequence: TGTGCCAGTAGTACCGACAGGGGGTCGTCACCCCTCCACTTT.

This rearrangement joins TRBV19 to TRBJ1-1, with 7 bases aligning to TRBD1. The ends lost 8 bases at V and 1 base at J; junction bases unmatched: 4. Germline CDR1 is LNHDA and CDR2 is SQIVND (reference sequence). The CDR3 extends over 13 amino acids. The CDR3 spells CASSEGANTEAFF. CDR3 nucleotide sequence: TGTGCCAGTTCGGAGGGGGCGAACACTGAAGCTTTCTTT.

The genes are TRBV2 and TRBJ2-3; 11 bases match TRBD2. V shed 6 bases, J shed 2 bases, and the junction held 7 bases outside the gene matches. The CDR3 has 16 residues. Germline CDR1 is SNHLY and CDR2 is FYNNEI. The chain's CDR3 is CASSAGTSGYTDTQYF. Here the CDR3 DNA reads TGTGCCAGCAGCGCCGGGACTAGCGGCTACACAGATACGCAGTATTTT.

The genes are TRBV25-1 and TRBJ2-1; D is perhaps TRBD2 (6 bases). This CDR3 region has 16 residues. Per germline, CDR1 MGHDK and CDR2 SYGVNS. With 0 bases removed from V and 5 bases from J, the gap between germline ends came to 14 bases. The chain's CDR3 is CASSEYESGPDNEQFF. The DNA of the CDR3 is TGTGCCAGCAGTGAATATGAAAGCGGGCCCGACAATGAGCAGTTCTTC.

This chain joins TRBV5-1 and TRBJ2-5; D perhaps matches TRBD1 (8 bases). V was shortened by 6 bases and J by 4 bases, with 13 bases between the two germline ends. This CDR3 comprises 13 residues. Per the germline V gene, CDR1 is SGHRS and CDR2 is YFSETQ. CDR3 region: CASNYRGGETQYF. The CDR3 nucleotides are TGCGCCAGCAACTACAGGGGGGGAGAGACCCAGTACTTC.

On this clone itself: The sample has other DNA sequences that encode this CDR3 too. The V call is TRBV10-3, the J call TRBJ1-5; maybe TRBD1 (5 bases). Germline V gives CDR1 ENHRY, CDR2 SYGVKD. This CDR3 is built from 14 residues. The V end lost 0 bases, the J end lost 2 bases, and 5 bases lay between the germline ends. Written as DNA, the CDR3 is TGTGCCATCAGTGAGTCAGGGGGCAATCAGCCCCAGCATTTT. It is translated as CAISESGGNQPQHF.

This clone has just one count. This rearrangement joins TRBV5-1 to TRBJ2-7; perhaps TRBD1 as D (6 bases). The CDR3 is 13 residues long. Germline CDR1 and CDR2: SGHRS and YFSETQ. V lost 2 bases, J lost 4 bases, and 10 bases lay in between. This chain's CDR3 is CASSFRGEYEQYF. CDR3 bases: TGCGCCAGCAGCTTCAGGGGTGAGTACGAGCAGTACTTC.

The chain joins TRBV5-1 to TRBJ2-2, with 8 bases matching TRBD2. The V and J ends lost 4 bases and 7 bases, in that order; junction bases with no gene match: 12. This CDR3 has 16 residues. Looked up from germline, CDR1 is SGHRS and CDR2 is YFSETQ. CDR3 amino acids: CASSQSPSGGGGELFF. CDR3 bases: TGCGCCAGCAGCCAATCACCCAGCGGGGGCGGCGGGGAGCTGTTTTTT.

J is TRBJ2-7 and V is TRBV10-3; 7 positions match TRBD1. CDR1 and CDR2 (germline): ENHRY, SYGVKD. The CDR3 loop spans 16 amino acids. J lost 2 bases, V lost 6 bases, and 13 bases had no gene match. The CDR3 is CAIRGNQGETPYEQYF. The CDR3 coding sequence is TGTGCCATCAGGGGAAACCAGGGGGAAACTCCCTACGAGCAGTACTTC.

This clone was detected once. The chain is built from TRBV6-5 and TRBJ2-7, with 7 bases fitting TRBD1. After removal of 5 bases from V and 1 base from J, the junction contained 2 bases not matched to a gene. CDR1 is MNHEY and CDR2 is SVGAGI in the germline V gene. This CDR3 has 13 amino acids. The CDR3 DNA is TGTGCCAGCAGTACGACAGGGTCCTACGAGCAGTACTTC. The encoded protein is CASSTTGSYEQYF.

A single count supports this clone. This chain connects TRBV27 to TRBJ2-1; 7 nucleotides line up with TRBD1. This CDR3 contains 14 residues. CDR1 and CDR2 (germline): MNHEY, SMNVEV (reference sequence). The junction had 0 bases not matched to a gene; V was cut back by 2 bases and J by 2 bases. The CDR3 reads CASSLGTAYNEQFF. The DNA for the CDR3 is TGTGCCAGCAGTTTAGGGACAGCCTACAATGAGCAGTTCTTC.

This clone has just a few counts. The J gene is TRBJ2-5, the V gene TRBV5-1; 10 nucleotides match TRBD2. V lost 1 base to trimming and J lost 2 bases; unmatched junction nucleotides: 5. CDR1 and CDR2 (germline): SGHRS, YFSETQ. The CDR3 spans 16 residues. As DNA, the CDR3 is TGCGCCAGCAGCTTGTTAGGACTAGCGGATCAAGAGACCCAGTACTTC. Protein product: CASSLLGLADQETQYF.

The chain links TRBV6-6 to TRBJ1-2, with D perhaps TRBD1 (6 bases). CDR3 length equals 15 residues. V shed 0 bases and J shed 8 bases, with 16 bases lying between them. Germline values: CDR1 MNHNY, CDR2 SVGAGI (reference sequence). The CDR3 region is CASSYSSWGGPGYTF. The CDR3 DNA reads as TGTGCCAGCAGTTACTCGAGTTGGGGGGGGCCAGGCTACACCTTC.

A few counts support this clone. The CDR3 spells CASKGQGAGEAFF. DNA of the CDR3: TGTGCCAGCAAAGGACAGGGGGCGGGTGAAGCTTTCTTT. The chain has TRBV2 and TRBJ1-1; 11 bases agree with TRBD1. Trimming removed 7 bases from V and 7 bases from J; junction bases left unmatched: 5. Germline V CDR1 and CDR2: SNHLY, FYNNEI. The CDR3 is 13 amino acids.

The gene calls are TRBV27 and TRBJ1-1; 7 bases fit TRBD1. V was pared by 6 bases and J by 0 bases, with 10 bases of the junction left unmatched. Per germline, CDR1 MNHEY and CDR2 SMNVEV (reference sequence). This CDR3 is built from 16 residues. In nucleotides, the CDR3 is TGTGCCAGCAGAACCCGGGACAGTAGCATGAACACTGAAGCTTTCTTT. This translates into CASRTRDSSMNTEAFF.

This chain links TRBV19 with TRBJ2-1; D might be TRBD1 (6 bases). The V and J ends lost 3 bases and 2 bases respectively, with 11 bases between them. The CDR3 consists of 15 residues. Looked up from germline, CDR1 is LNHDA and CDR2 is SQIVND (reference sequence). CDR3 loop: CASSIYRVAYNEQFF. CDR3 DNA sequence: TGTGCCAGTAGTATCTACAGGGTTGCCTACAATGAGCAGTTCTTC.

The chain employs TRBV19 and TRBJ1-1; D perhaps matches TRBD1 (6 bases). V was clipped by 3 bases and J by 6 bases, with 14 bases between them. The CDR3 extends over 14 amino acids. From germline, CDR1 is LNHDA and CDR2 SQIVND (reference sequence). The CDR3 protein is CASSIVQGLPEAFF. Here the CDR3 DNA reads TGTGCCAGTAGTATCGTACAGGGATTACCTGAAGCTTTCTTT.

The rearrangement joins TRBV5-4 to TRBJ1-6, with TRBD1 matching over 8 bases. This CDR3 comprises 15 residues. V lost 4 bases and J lost 10; bases outside the gene matches: 10. The V gene's germline CDR1 is SGHNT and CDR2 YYREEE (reference sequence). DNA of the CDR3: TGTGCCAGCAGCAGAGGACAGGGTCAGGGATCACCCCTCCACTTT. Its protein is CASSRGQGQGSPLHF.

J is TRBJ2-1 and V is TRBV18, with 10 nucleotides matching TRBD1. After removal of 5 bases from V and 9 bases from J, the junction contained 16 bases not matched to a gene. Germline CDR1 reads KGHSH; CDR2 reads LQKENI. CDR3 size: 17 residues. CDR3 in DNA: TGTGCCAGCTCAGCCACCCACGCGGGACAGGGGTTTGGTGAGCAGTTCTTC. It specifies CASSATHAGQGFGEQFF.

This clone was observed a single time. V gene TRBV19 combines with J gene TRBJ2-7; D uncertain. CDR3 size: 15 residues. Germline lookup yields CDR1 LNHDA and CDR2 SQIVND (reference sequence). With 5 bases removed from V and 0 bases from J, the gap between germline ends came to 14 bases. The CDR3 sequence: CASSWYFSDSYEQYF. The CDR3 region has the DNA TGTGCCAGTAGTTGGTATTTCAGTGACTCCTACGAGCAGTACTTC.

The chain employs TRBV4-1 and TRBJ1-2; D may be TRBD1 (5 bases). CDR1 and CDR2 (germline): MGHRA, YSYEKL. The CDR3 length is 16 residues. Trimming took off 5 bases at V and 1 base at J, with 17 bases between the two ends. CDR3 nucleotide sequence: TGCGCCAGCAGCGCAAGGGGAAGGAGCTATAACTATGGCTACACCTTC. Protein: CASSARGRSYNYGYTF.

The gene calls are TRBV7-8 and TRBJ2-7; possible D gene TRBD2, 7 bases. Trimming removed 10 bases at V and 0 bases at J, with 10 bases between. Germline loops: CDR1 SGHVS, CDR2 FQNEAQ. This CDR3 is built from 12 residues. The CDR3 DNA sequence: TGTGCCACCGGGGGGCCCTCCTACGAGCAGTACTTC. Translating gives CATGGPSYEQYF. The entire variable domain, with the rest obtained from reference TRBV7-8 and TRBJ2-7, is as follows: GAGVSQSPRYKVAKRGQDVALRCDPISGHVSLFWYQQALGQGPEFLTYFQNEAQLDKSGLPSDRFFAERPEGSVSTLKIQRTQQEDSAVYLCATGGPSYEQYFGPGTRLTVT.

This clone has only one observation. This rearrangement joins TRBV18 to TRBJ1-1, with D possibly TRBD1 on 5 matching bases. The CDR3 spans 16 residues. Germline CDR1 KGHSH, CDR2 LQKENI. V lost 5 bases to trimming and J lost 0 bases, with 16 bases between them. CDR3 sequence reads: CASSIGRAPMNTEAFF. CDR3 bases: TGTGCCAGCTCAATCGGCAGGGCCCCCATGAACACTGAAGCTTTCTTT.

The chain recombines TRBV27 with TRBJ2-5, with 12 bases matching TRBD2. The CDR3 is 15 amino acids. Losses at the gene ends were 2 bases for V and 5 bases for J; bases not matched to a gene: 3. Germline CDR1 MNHEY, CDR2 SMNVEV (reference sequence). The CDR3 spells CASSLRTSGIETQYF. The CDR3 bases are TGTGCCAGCAGTTTACGGACTAGCGGGATCGAGACCCAGTACTTC.

The genes are TRBV21-1 and TRBJ1-2. TRBV21-1 is an annotated pseudogene. The CDR3 runs 14 residues. CDR3 bases: TGTGCCAGCAGCAAAGGCGGAGGGATAAATGGCTACACCTTC. It is translated as CASSKGGGINGYTF.

This clone was counted between two and nine times. The gene calls are TRBV7-9 and TRBJ2-7; TRBD2 is a possible D gene (6 bases). CDR3 size: 16 residues. The V end was cut by 1 base, the J end by 0 bases, with 13 bases between. In germline, CDR1 is SEHNR, CDR2 FQNEAQ (reference sequence). The CDR3 DNA reads as TGTGCCAGCAGCTTAGGAGGTGGGGGGAGCTCCTACGAGCAGTACTTC. Amino acid sequence: CASSLGGGGSSYEQYF.

The V and J genes are TRBV15 and TRBJ2-3; D gene ambiguous. The CDR3 sequence is 14 residues long. V lost 0 bases, J lost 4 bases, and 8 bases lay in between. The V gene's germline CDR1 is LNHNV and CDR2 YYDKDF (reference sequence). CDR3 in DNA: TGTGCCACCAGCAGAGATCCGGTTGCAGATACGCAGTATTTT. Its protein product is CATSRDPVADTQYF.

The V and J genes are TRBV24-1 and TRBJ2-5; perhaps TRBD2 as D (5 bases). Germline-derived CDR1 and CDR2 are KGHDR and SFDVKD. V was trimmed by 1 base and J by 4 bases, leaving 9 bases between them. The CDR3 is made up of 14 amino acids. In DNA form, the CDR3 reads TGTGCCACCAGTGATTTTGAGGGTATAGAGACCCAGTACTTC. It is translated as CATSDFEGIETQYF.

The V and J genes are TRBV5-1 and TRBJ1-1, with a tentative D call TRBD1 (5 bases). The V end was cut by 6 bases, the J end by 4 bases, with 16 bases between. The CDR3 has 14 amino acids. Germline CDR1 reads SGHRS; CDR2 reads YFSETQ. The CDR3 DNA is TGCGCCAGCACCCATGGGGGGGGACCCACTGAAGCTTTCTTT. This translates into CASTHGGGPTEAFF.

The chain uses TRBV19 and TRBJ2-1, with 12 bases that match TRBD1. The germline V gene encodes CDR1 LNHDA and CDR2 SQIVND (reference sequence). The CDR3 runs to 16 residues. Trimming removed 4 bases from V and 10 bases from J; junction bases left unmatched: 11. The CDR3 loop is CASSREPGQGAREQFF. The CDR3 nucleotides read TGTGCCAGTAGTAGGGAACCGGGACAGGGGGCAAGGGAGCAGTTCTTC. The complete variable domain, with remaining parts taken from reference TRBV19 and TRBJ2-1, reads DGGITQSPKYLFRKEGQNVTLSCEQNLNHDAMYWYRQDPGQGLRLIYYSQIVNDFQKGDIAEGYSVSREKKESFPLTVTSAQKNPTAFYLCASSREPGQGAREQFFGPGTRLTVL.

This chain joins TRBV15 and TRBJ1-4; 8 bases line up with TRBD1. The CDR3 length is 17 residues. Germline values: CDR1 LNHNV, CDR2 YYDKDF (reference sequence). V lost 4 bases and J lost 1; bases outside the gene matches: 8. The CDR3 nucleotides read TGTGCCACCAGCACTACAGGGGGGCGTAGAACTAATGAAAAACTGTTTTTT. It encodes CATSTTGGRRTNEKLFF.

The chain is built from TRBV5-4 and TRBJ1-2; tentative D call: TRBD1 (6 bases). Germline values: CDR1 SGHNT, CDR2 YYREEE (reference sequence). Trimming pared 3 bases from V and 2 bases from J, leaving 17 bases between. CDR3 length: 16 residues. This CDR3 is CASSSLSRDKNYGYTF. CDR3 DNA: TGTGCCAGCAGCTCACTCTCCCGGGACAAAAACTATGGCTACACCTTC.